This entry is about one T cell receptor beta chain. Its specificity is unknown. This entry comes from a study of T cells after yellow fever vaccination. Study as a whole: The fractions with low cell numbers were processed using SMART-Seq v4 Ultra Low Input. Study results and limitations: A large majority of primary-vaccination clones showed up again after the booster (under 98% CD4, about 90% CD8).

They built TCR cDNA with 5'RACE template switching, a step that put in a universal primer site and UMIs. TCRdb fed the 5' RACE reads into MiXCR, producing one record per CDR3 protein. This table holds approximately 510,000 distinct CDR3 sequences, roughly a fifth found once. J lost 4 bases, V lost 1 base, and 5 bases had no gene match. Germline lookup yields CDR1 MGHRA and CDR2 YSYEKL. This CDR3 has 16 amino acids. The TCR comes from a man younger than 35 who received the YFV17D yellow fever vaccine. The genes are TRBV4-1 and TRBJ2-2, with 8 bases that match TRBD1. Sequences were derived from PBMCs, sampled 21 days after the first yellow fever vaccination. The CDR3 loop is CASSQVRTGSTGELFF. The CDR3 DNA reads TGCGCCAGCAGCCAAGTTAGGACAGGGAGCACCGGGGAGCTGTTTTTT.